This TCR beta chain stems from a study of T cell responses to AZD1222 COVID-19 vaccine. Sequenced by immunoSEQ multiplex PCR; TCRdb stores in-frame clones only, minus some. The sample records around 85,000 clones, 90% being singletons. CDR3 size: 16 residues. Germline-derived CDR1 and CDR2 are ENHRY and SYGVKD. V lost 6 bases, J lost 5 bases, and 17 bases lay in between. The sample in question was peripheral blood, obtained 28 days after the second AZD1222 dose. The clonotype originates from an adult who received the AZD1222 COVID-19 vaccine. V gene TRBV10-3 combines with J gene TRBJ1-6, with D possibly matching TRBD1 (6 bases). CDR3 residues: CAISPRGGVDNSPLHF. The CDR3 bases are TGTGCCATCAGCCCCCGAGGGGGGGTAGATAATTCACCCCTCCACTTT.